These 24 T cell receptor beta chains were sequenced from one sample in a study of CD4+ T cells in melanoma. Data came from immunoSEQ multiplex PCR; TCRdb stores just in-frame clones and leaves some out. Of roughly 12,000 clones in the sample, 60% to 80% were seen once. The sample comprised cells from a culture (not recorded whether cultured in vitro). The receptors shown here come from a human donor with melanoma.

This chain connects TRBV6-1 to TRBJ2-2; D remains ambiguous. V gave up 3 bases and J gave up 7 bases, with 12 bases separating them. Germline CDR1 and CDR2: MNHNS and SASEGT. This CDR3 has 14 amino acids. CDR3 protein: CASSEVLLRGELFF. The CDR3 DNA is TGTGCCAGCAGTGAGGTTCTTTTGCGCGGGGAGCTGTTTTTT.

The chain couples TRBV18 to TRBJ2-3; D gene uncertain. Per germline, CDR1 KGHSH and CDR2 LQKENI. V lost 2 bases, J lost 6 bases, and 3 bases lay in between. The CDR3 runs to 11 residues. DNA for the CDR3: TGTGCCAGCTCACCAAGGGATACGCAGTATTTT. Its protein product is CASSPRDTQYF.

This clone was counted between two and nine times. The chain has TRBV10-3 and TRBJ1-2; D may be TRBD1 (6 bases). In germline, CDR1 is ENHRY, CDR2 SYGVKD. The V and J ends lost 0 bases and 4 bases respectively, with 9 bases between them. The length of the CDR3 is 14 residues. The CDR3 nucleotides read TGTGCCATCAGTGAGTCCGACAGGTTCTATGGCTACACCTTC. Encoded protein: CAISESDRFYGYTF.

The chain couples TRBV30 to TRBJ1-2, with no clear D. Germline V lookup: CDR1 GTSNPN, CDR2 SVGIG (reference sequence). CDR3 length: 14 residues. Between the trimmed V and J ends, which lost 7 bases and 3 bases, there was a span of 18 bases. The CDR3 nucleotides are TGTGCCTCCCTCGGGTCGGAATCGCACTATGGCTACACCTTC. It encodes CASLGSESHYGYTF.

The chain joins TRBV12-5 to TRBJ1-3; D is possibly TRBD1 (5 bases). Trimming left V 1 base short and J 0 bases short, with 16 bases between. Germline-derived CDR1 and CDR2 are LGHNT and FRNRAP. This CDR3 has 18 residues. In nucleotides, the CDR3 is TGTGCTAGTGGTTTGGCCCTGGGGCGGACCTTCTCTGGAAACACCATATATTTT. This sequence encodes CASGLALGRTFSGNTIYF. Combining the CDR3 with reference TRBV12-5 and TRBJ1-3 gives the whole variable domain DARVTQTPRHKVTEMGQEVTMRCQPILGHNTVFWYRQTMMQGLELLAYFRNRAPLDDSGMPKDRFSAEMPDATLATLKIQPSEPRDSAVYFCASGLALGRTFSGNTIYFGEGSWLTVV.

The chain couples TRBV5-8 to TRBJ1-3; possibly TRBD1 for D (5 bases). The germline V gene encodes CDR1 SGHTS and CDR2 YDEGEE. CDR3 size: 15 residues. V was pared by 4 bases and J by 0 bases, with 11 bases between. The CDR3 DNA reads TGTGCCAGCAGCCCGGCAGGGTTCTCTGGAAACACCATATATTTT. It specifies CASSPAGFSGNTIYF.

The V call is TRBV6-5, the J call TRBJ2-1, with unresolved D. The CDR3 consists of 13 residues. Trimming removed 2 bases at V and 4 bases at J, with 6 bases between. CDR1 MNHEY and CDR2 SVGAGI come from the germline V gene. The DNA of the CDR3 is TGTGCCAGCAGTTACATGGGTTACAATGAGCAGTTCTTC. Protein sequence: CASSYMGYNEQFF.

The CDR3 DNA reads as TGTGCCAGCAGCCCTGGGACGGCGAACACTGAAGCTTTCTTT. Protein: CASSPGTANTEAFF. This chain uses TRBV7-2 with TRBJ1-1; a possible D gene is TRBD1 (5 bases). Trimming removed 5 bases from V and 1 base from J, with 11 bases in between. The CDR3 runs 14 residues. Germline CDR1 reads SGHTA; CDR2 reads FQGNSA.

This chain connects TRBV7-2 to TRBJ2-1; 10 nucleotides agree with TRBD2. V lost 0 bases to trimming and J lost 1 base; unmatched junction nucleotides: 6. Germline lookup yields CDR1 SGHTA and CDR2 FQGNSA. CDR3 length: 18 residues. CDR3 sequence: CASSLADSGGYSYNEQFF. CDR3 coding DNA: TGTGCCAGCAGCTTAGCGGATAGCGGGGGGTATTCCTACAATGAGCAGTTCTTC.

The chain couples TRBV5-1 to TRBJ2-5; D is perhaps TRBD1 (6 bases). The ends were cut back, 3 bases at V and 0 bases at J, with 9 bases in the middle. Germline V CDR1 and CDR2: SGHRS, YFSETQ. The CDR3 is made up of 14 amino acids. The CDR3 here is CASSYRDNQETQYF. The DNA of the CDR3 is TGCGCCAGCAGCTACCGGGACAACCAAGAGACCCAGTACTTC.

V gene TRBV7-6 combines with J gene TRBJ1-5, with 9 bases matching TRBD1. The CDR3 has 15 amino acids. The V and J ends lost 6 bases and 6 bases, in that order; junction bases with no gene match: 9. Germline CDR1 is SGHVS and CDR2 is FNYEAQ. The CDR3 DNA reads TGTGCCAGCAGTCCTGACAGGGGGTTCGCTCAGCCCCAGCATTTT. Protein product: CASSPDRGFAQPQHF.

This clone turned up a few times. The chain combines TRBV11-3 with TRBJ2-2; no clear D gene. In germline, CDR1 is SGHNT, CDR2 YENEEA. V lost 1 base and J 6 bases, leaving 6 bases between the germline ends. This CDR3 has 13 residues. The CDR3 loop is CASSLVGSGELFF. For the CDR3, the DNA is TGTGCCAGCAGCTTAGTTGGTTCCGGGGAGCTGTTTTTT.

The chain is built from TRBV7-9 and TRBJ1-1; TRBD1 might be the D (6 bases). Trimming took 0 bases from V and 5 from J, leaving 13 bases between them. This CDR3 region has 15 residues. The V gene's germline CDR1 is SEHNR and CDR2 FQNEAQ (reference sequence). The CDR3 loop is CASSLASGTLTEAFF. The CDR3 nucleotides read TGTGCCAGCAGCTTAGCCTCCGGGACACTGACTGAAGCTTTCTTT.

This chain uses TRBV7-3 with TRBJ2-5, with a possible D match to TRBD2 (6 bases). Germline V CDR1 and CDR2: SGHTA, FQGTGA. The CDR3 has 15 amino acids. Trimming took off 3 bases at V and 2 bases at J, with 13 bases between the two ends. This CDR3 reads CASSFSSTSQETQYF. In DNA, the CDR3 is TGTGCCAGCAGCTTTTCATCGACTAGTCAAGAGACCCAGTACTTC.

The chain combines TRBV7-3 with TRBJ2-5, with 7 bases lining up with TRBD2. The CDR3 runs to 15 residues. Germline trimming cut 5 bases from V and 2 bases from J; bases unmatched to any gene: 8. Germline values: CDR1 SGHTA, CDR2 FQGTGA. CDR3: CASSPGRGGQETQYF. Written as DNA, the CDR3 is TGTGCCAGCAGCCCGGGGAGGGGAGGACAAGAGACCCAGTACTTC. Filled out from reference TRBV7-3 and TRBJ2-5, the complete variable domain reads GAGVSQTPSNKVTEKGKYVELRCDPISGHTALYWYRQSLGQGPEFLIYFQGTGAADDSGLPNDRFFAVRPEGSVSTLKIQRTERGDSAVYLCASSPGRGGQETQYFGPGTRLLVL.

The V and J genes are TRBV6-5 and TRBJ1-2; D call uncertain. Germline loops: CDR1 MNHEY, CDR2 SVGAGI. V shed 6 bases and J shed 0 bases, with 8 bases lying between them. The CDR3 runs 13 residues. CDR3 sequence: CASSFLANYGYTF. The CDR3, as DNA: TGTGCCAGCAGCTTTTTGGCTAACTATGGCTACACCTTC.

The chain has TRBV27 and TRBJ2-1; D is possibly TRBD2 (7 bases). Germline-derived CDR1 and CDR2 are MNHEY and SMNVEV (reference sequence). The V end lost 3 bases, the J end lost 3 bases, and 21 bases lay between the germline ends. The CDR3 is 18 residues long. In DNA form, the CDR3 reads TGTGCCAGCAGTTTGGGGGGGCGGCAGGGGCCCGGCTACAATGAGCAGTTCTTC. This sequence encodes CASSLGGRQGPGYNEQFF.

This clone was seen a few times. This sequence joins TRBV7-9 and TRBJ1-5, with a possible D match to TRBD1 (5 bases). Trimming took off 3 bases at V and 5 bases at J, with 8 bases between the two ends. Per germline, CDR1 SEHNR and CDR2 FQNEAQ (reference sequence). This CDR3 contains 13 residues. In nucleotides, the CDR3 is TGTGCCAGCAGCTTGCAAGGGGATCAGCCCCAGCATTTT. Translation gives CASSLQGDQPQHF.

The chain has TRBV5-6 and TRBJ2-7; no clear D gene. This CDR3 spans 15 amino acids. CDR1 SGHDT and CDR2 YYEEEE come from the germline V gene. V lost 1 base and J lost 0, with 11 bases in between. The DNA of the CDR3 is TGTGCCAGCAGCTTGTGGTTGAAAAGCTCCTACGAGCAGTACTTC. Protein sequence: CASSLWLKSSYEQYF. The whole variable domain, remainder taken from reference TRBV5-6 and TRBJ2-7, is DAGVTQSPTHLIKTRGQQVTLRCSPKSGHDTVSWYQQALGQGPQFIFQYYEEEERQRGNFPDRFSGHQFPNYSSELNVNALLLGDSALYLCASSLWLKSSYEQYFGPGTRLTVT.

The V call is TRBV10-2, the J call TRBJ2-3; 7 bases map to TRBD2. CDR3 size: 15 residues. Trimming removed 7 bases from V and 6 bases from J; junction bases left unmatched: 13. Germline loops: CDR1 WSHSY, CDR2 SAAADI. CDR3 residues: CASNAGTGEGDTQYF. CDR3 coding DNA: TGCGCCAGCAACGCGGGTACGGGGGAGGGGGATACGCAGTATTTT.

The chain employs TRBV6-6 and TRBJ2-2; possibly TRBD2 for D (5 bases). The length of the CDR3 is 14 residues. Germline V gene data show CDR1 as MNHNY and CDR2 as SVGAGI (reference sequence). V was clipped by 0 bases and J by 7 bases, with 9 bases between them. The CDR3 here is CASSYSASLGELFF. The CDR3 nucleotides read TGTGCCAGCAGTTACTCGGCTAGCCTCGGGGAGCTGTTTTTT.

The J gene is TRBJ2-5, the V gene TRBV5-1, with D possibly being TRBD1 (5 bases). This CDR3 spans 16 amino acids. Germline lookup yields CDR1 SGHRS and CDR2 YFSETQ. V shed 6 bases and J shed 5 bases, with 23 bases lying between them. The CDR3 spells CASTYGQGAARETQYF. The CDR3 DNA is TGCGCCAGCACCTATGGGCAGGGCGCCGCAAGGGAGACCCAGTACTTC.

This clone has a single count. At one end the junction does not follow the germline gene, possibly because of a read error. This chain joins TRBV18 and TRBJ2-7; D unclear. The CDR3 has 12 residues. CDR1 and CDR2 (germline): KGHSH, LQKENI. CDR3 region: CASSPSSSEQYF. In DNA, the CDR3 is TGTGCCAGCTCACCGTCCTCCTCCGAGCAGTACTTC.

The CDR3 DNA reads TGTGCCAGCAGCCAAGGACCCACAGATACGCAGTATTTT. It is translated as CASSQGPTDTQYF. The chain uses TRBV4-2 and TRBJ2-3; the D is unclear. Between the trimmed V and J ends, which lost 1 base and 2 bases, there was a span of 4 bases. Germline V CDR1 and CDR2: LGHNA, YNFKEQ. This CDR3 is 13 amino acids long.